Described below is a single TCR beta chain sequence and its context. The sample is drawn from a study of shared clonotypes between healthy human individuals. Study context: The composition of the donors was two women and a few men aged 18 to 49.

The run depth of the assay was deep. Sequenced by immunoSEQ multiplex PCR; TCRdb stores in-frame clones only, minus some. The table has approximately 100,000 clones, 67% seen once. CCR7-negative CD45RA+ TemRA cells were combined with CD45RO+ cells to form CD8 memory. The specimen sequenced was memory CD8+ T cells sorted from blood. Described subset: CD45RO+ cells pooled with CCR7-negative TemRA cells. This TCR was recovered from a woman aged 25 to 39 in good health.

The CDR3 protein is CASSYSSGNLGNGYTF. CDR3 DNA sequence: TGTGCCAGCAGTTACTCATCAGGGAATTTGGGGAATGGCTACACCTTC. The chain uses TRBV6-5 and TRBJ1-2, with D possibly matching TRBD1 (5 bases). Looked up from germline, CDR1 is MNHEY and CDR2 is SVGAGI. V was clipped by 0 bases and J by 6 bases, with 17 bases between them. The CDR3 consists of 16 residues.